These T cell receptor beta chains were read from a single sample in a study of blood T cell repertoires in COVID-19. Using immunoSEQ multiplex PCR, the repertoire was profiled, and TCRdb retains in-frame clones only, with some absent. This table holds a few hundred thousand clones, about 90% found once. The sequenced material came from PBMCs or T cells enriched from blood (not recorded which). These receptors all stem from a man aged 35-49 years in a cohort exposed to, infected with or recovered from COVID-19 (not recorded which). CDR3s include the opening cysteine and the closing phenylalanine or tryptophan. A D gene is named only where the DNA matches it firmly. For some rows the clone size is stated as once, few or many, or as a class when expanded; others skip it.

D gene,clone size,V gene,J gene,CDR3 protein,CDR3 DNA
TRBD1,-,TRBV7-9,TRBJ1-1,CASNGGTGNTEAFF,TGTGCCAGCAATGGGGGGACAGGGAACACTGAAGCTTTCTTT
-,once,TRBV11-3,TRBJ2-7,CASSLDRGEQYF,TGTGCCAGCAGCTTAGATCGGGGAGAGCAGTACTTC
TRBD1,many,TRBV6-2/TRBV6-3,TRBJ2-1,CASSTGTGDLNEQFF,TGTGCCAGCAGCACCGGGACAGGGGATCTCAATGAGCAGTTCTTC
TRBD2,-,TRBV2,TRBJ2-3,CASLEPTSGRDTQYF,TGTGCCAGCCTTGAACCGACTAGCGGGAGAGATACGCAGTATTTT
-,once,TRBV30,TRBJ1-2,CAWSVLVYGYTF,TGTGCCTGGAGTGTACTTGTCTATGGCTACACCTTC
TRBD1,few,TRBV2,TRBJ2-1,CATRRTGEGEQFF,TGTGCCACCCGACGTACAGGGGAAGGTGAGCAGTTCTTC
-,-,TRBV5-1,TRBJ1-1,CASSLEAQVANEAFF,TGCGCCAGCAGCTTGGAGGCGCAGGTTGCTAATGAAGCTTTCTTT
-,-,TRBV5-1,TRBJ2-5,CASRPGVDVLETQYF,TGCGCCAGCAGACCGGGGGTGGACGTTCTTGAGACCCAGTACTTC
-,-,TRBV3-1/TRBV3-2,TRBJ2-3,CASSQGGRGPDTQYF,TGTGCCAGCAGCCAAGGCGGTAGGGGCCCAGATACGCAGTATTTT
-,-,TRBV7-9,TRBJ1-2,CASSKTGGDYGYTF,TGTGCCAGCAGCAAAACAGGCGGGGACTATGGCTACACCTTC
-,-,TRBV5-1,TRBJ1-3,CASSLEGLSGNTIYF,TGCGCCAGCAGCTTGGAGGGACTAAGTGGAAACACCATATATTTT
-,-,TRBV6-5,TRBJ2-1,CASRAGKVGDNEQFF,TGTGCCAGTAGGGCGGGCAAGGTAGGAGACAATGAGCAGTTCTTC
-,-,TRBV18,TRBJ2-5,CASSPTQGQETQYF,TGTGCCAGCTCACCAACGCAGGGTCAAGAGACCCAGTACTTC
TRBD2,-,TRBV15,TRBJ2-7,CATSRDGGSGNIYEQYF,TGTGCCACCAGCAGAGATGGAGGTAGCGGGAACATCTACGAGCAGTACTTC
TRBD2,-,TRBV7-9,TRBJ2-7,CASSWSGSSYEQYF,TGTGCCAGCTCCTGGAGCGGGAGCTCCTACGAGCAGTACTTC
-,-,TRBV11-2,TRBJ2-5,CASSLGARGQETQYF,TGTGCCAGCAGCTTAGGAGCCCGGGGGCAAGAGACCCAGTACTTC
TRBD2,-,TRBV6-5,TRBJ2-7,CASSFTSGVEQYF,TGTGCCAGCAGTTTCACTAGCGGGGTAGAGCAGTACTTC
-,-,TRBV27,TRBJ2-1,CASSPYIDSGLSSYNEQFF,TGTGCCAGCAGTCCCTATATAGATTCAGGGCTTAGCTCCTACAATGAGCAGTTCTTC
-,few,TRBV19,TRBJ2-1,CASSMVSAGRNEQFF,TGTGCCAGTAGTATGGTTTCGGCAGGGCGCAATGAGCAGTTCTTC
-,-,TRBV7-8,TRBJ1-3,CASSLGGGNTIYF,TGTGCCAGCAGCTTAGGCGGTGGAAACACCATATATTTT
-,-,TRBV19,TRBJ2-7,CASSITGPPLVEQYF,TGTGCCAGTAGTATCACAGGACCTCCGCTGGTCGAGCAGTACTTC
TRBD1,-,TRBV5-1,TRBJ2-5,CASSLGDRGAETQYF,TGCGCCAGCAGCTTGGGGGACAGGGGTGCAGAGACCCAGTACTTC
TRBD2,-,TRBV27,TRBJ2-4,CASSLGTRGFIGKNIQYF,TGTGCCAGCAGTTTAGGGACTAGGGGTTTTATAGGCAAAAACATTCAGTACTTC
TRBD2,-,TRBV10-3,TRBJ2-5,CAINGLAGGPETQYF,TGTGCCATCAACGGACTAGCGGGAGGGCCCGAGACCCAGTACTTC
-,-,TRBV6-4,TRBJ2-1,CASSDSQEQFF,TGTGCCAGCAGTGACTCTCAAGAGCAGTTCTTC
-,-,TRBV15,TRBJ2-7,CATSRDSGSYEQYF,TGTGCCACCAGCAGAGACTCGGGGAGCTACGAGCAGTACTTC
-,-,TRBV7-2,TRBJ2-1,CASSLTESEQFF,TGTGCCAGCAGCTTAACGGAGAGTGAGCAGTTCTTC
-,once,TRBV28,TRBJ2-7,CASSTGTSSYEQYF,TGTGCCAGCAGTACGGGAACTAGCTCCTACGAGCAGTACTTC
-,-,TRBV18,TRBJ1-3,CASSPTGLYSGNTIYF,TGTGCCAGCTCACCTACAGGGTTATACTCTGGAAACACCATATATTTT
TRBD2,-,TRBV6-5,TRBJ2-7,CASRPSGRTAYEQYF,TGTGCCAGCAGGCCTAGCGGGCGGACGGCCTACGAGCAGTACTTC
TRBD1,-,TRBV29-1,TRBJ1-1,CSVVQGAWTEAFF,TGCAGCGTCGTCCAGGGGGCGTGGACTGAAGCTTTCTTT
-,-,TRBV27,TRBJ2-7,CASSLFAGSENEQYF,TGTGCCAGCAGTTTATTCGCAGGGTCAGAGAACGAGCAGTACTTC
-,-,TRBV5-5,TRBJ1-3,CASSLGQGGNTIYF,TGTGCCAGCAGCTTGGGGCAGGGGGGAAACACCATATATTTT
TRBD1,once,TRBV28,TRBJ1-6,CASSSRGYPNSPLHF,TGTGCCAGCAGTTCCAGGGGGTACCCCAATTCACCCCTCCACTTT
-,-,TRBV18,TRBJ2-5,CASSPQGAGETQYF,TGTGCCAGCTCACCACAAGGGGCCGGTGAGACCCAGTACTTC
TRBD2,-,TRBV5-1,TRBJ2-2,CASSLAGGTGELFF,TGCGCCAGCAGCTTGGCGGGGGGAACCGGGGAGCTGTTTTTT
-,-,TRBV7-6,TRBJ2-5,CASSLALSSVVRETQYF,TGTGCCAGCAGCTTAGCGCTTTCTAGCGTGGTCAGAGAGACCCAGTACTTC
TRBD2,-,TRBV5-1,TRBJ2-2,CASSPGRGTNTGELFF,TGCGCCAGCAGCCCCGGGCGGGGGACGAACACCGGGGAGCTGTTTTTT
-,-,TRBV4-1,TRBJ1-1,CASSQDVDILTEAFF,TGCGCCAGCAGCCAAGATGTCGACATTTTGACTGAAGCTTTCTTT
-,-,TRBV2,TRBJ2-5,CASSAPRGQTQYF,TGTGCCAGCAGCGCCCCCAGGGGTCAGACCCAGTACTTC
TRBD1,-,TRBV6-5,TRBJ1-1,CASSTRQGIGTEAFF,TGTGCCAGCAGTACCCGACAGGGTATAGGGACTGAAGCTTTCTTT
TRBD1,once,TRBV14,TRBJ2-7,CASSPGQGAREQYF,TGTGCCAGCAGCCCCGGACAGGGGGCGAGGGAGCAGTACTTC
TRBD1,-,TRBV20-1,TRBJ2-7,CSASPGGHEQYF,TGCAGTGCTAGTCCAGGGGGCCACGAGCAGTACTTC
TRBD1,-,TRBV28,TRBJ1-4,CASSLGQLNEKLFF,TGTGCCAGCAGTTTGGGACAGTTAAATGAAAAACTGTTTTTT
-,-,TRBV19,TRBJ1-5,CASNSPPGGDQPQHF,TGTGCCAGCAATTCCCCCCCAGGTGGTGACCAGCCCCAGCATTTT
-,once,TRBV9,TRBJ1-6,CASSPGGGNSPLHF,TGTGCCAGCAGCCCAGGAGGCGGGAATTCACCCCTCCACTTT